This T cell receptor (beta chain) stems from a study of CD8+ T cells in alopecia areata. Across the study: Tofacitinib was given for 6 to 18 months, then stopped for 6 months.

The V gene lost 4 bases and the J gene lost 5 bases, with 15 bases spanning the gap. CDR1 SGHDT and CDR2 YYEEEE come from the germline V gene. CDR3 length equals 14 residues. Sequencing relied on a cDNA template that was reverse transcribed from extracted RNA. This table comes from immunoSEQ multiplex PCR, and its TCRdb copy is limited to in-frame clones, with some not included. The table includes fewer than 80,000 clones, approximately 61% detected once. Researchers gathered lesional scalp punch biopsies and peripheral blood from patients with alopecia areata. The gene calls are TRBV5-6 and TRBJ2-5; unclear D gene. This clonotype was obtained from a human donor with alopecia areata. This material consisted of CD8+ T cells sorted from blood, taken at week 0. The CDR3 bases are TGTGCCAGCAGCGCTGGACCCAGTGGGGAGACCCAGTACTTC. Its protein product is CASSAGPSGETQYF.